Listed below are T cell receptor beta chains from one sample, sequenced in a study of T cells after yellow fever vaccination. TCRdb called the 5' RACE reads again in MiXCR, with one record for every CDR3 protein. The table records just under 600,000 distinct CDR3 sequences, 13% of them present only once. This specimen consisted of PBMCs, obtained on the day of the yellow fever booster vaccination. The receptors were sampled from a man aged 30 to 39 who received the YFV17D yellow fever vaccine. The CDR3 runs from the conserved cysteine through the conserved F or W. A D gene is named only where the DNA matches it firmly. Clone sizes are given selectively: once, few, many, or a class where the clone is expanded.

J | D | V | size | CDR3 | DNA
TRBJ1-5 | . | TRBV7-9 | few | CASSLSGLSNQPQHF | TGTGCCAGCAGCTTAAGCGGGCTAAGCAATCAGCCCCAGCATTTT
TRBJ2-3 | . | TRBV20-1 | few | CSAGSPSPSDTQYF | TGCAGTGCCGGGTCTCCTAGCCCATCGGATACGCAGTATTTT
TRBJ2-7 | . | TRBV3-1 | . | CASSQEPTGSYEQYF | TGTGCCAGCAGCCAAGAACCCACAGGGAGCTACGAGCAGTACTTC
TRBJ2-3 | TRBD1 | TRBV7-9 | . | CASSLLPDRGVSDTQYF | TGTGCCAGCAGCTTATTACCAGACAGGGGTGTTTCGGATACGCAGTATTTT
TRBJ2-1 | TRBD2 | TRBV19 | . | CASRTLAGGYNEQFF | TGTGCCAGTAGGACTCTAGCGGGAGGGTACAATGAGCAGTTCTTC
TRBJ2-7 | . | TRBV6-5 | few | CASTAEAGLYEQYF | TGTGCCAGCACGGCGGAAGCGGGTCTCTACGAGCAGTACTTC
TRBJ2-3 | TRBD2 | TRBV4-2 | . | CASSHARGGTDTQYF | TGTGCCAGCAGCCATGCGCGGGGGGGCACAGATACGCAGTATTTT
TRBJ2-3 | . | TRBV3-1 | . | CASSHGGIRTDTQYF | TGTGCCAGCAGCCACGGGGGCATCCGCACAGATACGCAGTATTTT
TRBJ2-1 | . | TRBV20-1 | many | CSARAYRDEQFF | TGCAGTGCTAGAGCCTACAGGGACGAGCAGTTCTTC
TRBJ2-1 | TRBD1 | TRBV29-1 | . | CSVGPRGPKNNEQFF | TGCAGCGTTGGGCCGAGGGGGCCCAAGAACAATGAGCAGTTCTTC
TRBJ2-5 | TRBD1 | TRBV7-2 | . | CASSPKDRVETQYF | TGTGCCAGCAGCCCAAAGGACAGGGTGGAGACCCAGTACTTC
TRBJ2-1 | TRBD2 | TRBV9 | . | CASSVGGTSVNEQFF | TGTGCCAGCAGCGTAGGTGGGACTAGCGTCAATGAGCAGTTCTTC
TRBJ2-1 | . | TRBV19 | few | CASGTGGGGEQFF | TGTGCCAGTGGGACGGGAGGAGGGGGTGAGCAGTTCTTC
TRBJ2-7 | . | TRBV20-1 | . | CSAQEGSTRNEQYF | TGCAGTGCCCAGGAGGGGTCTACAAGAAACGAGCAGTACTTC
TRBJ2-1 | TRBD2 | TRBV12-3/TRBV12-4 | . | CASSLEAGGGNEQFF | TGTGCCAGCAGTTTAGAAGCGGGAGGGGGCAATGAGCAGTTCTTC
TRBJ2-7 | TRBD2 | TRBV14 | . | CASSPHFWERDSYEQYF | TGTGCCAGCAGCCCGCATTTTTGGGAGCGGGACTCCTACGAGCAGTACTTC
TRBJ2-5 | . | TRBV5-1 | . | CASFSGSGGETQYF | TGCGCCAGTTTTAGCGGAAGCGGCGGAGAGACCCAGTACTTC
TRBJ2-7 | TRBD1 | TRBV29-1 | . | CSVETLGQGFYEQYF | TGCAGCGTTGAGACGCTTGGACAGGGGTTCTACGAGCAGTACTTC
TRBJ2-3 | . | TRBV20-1 | few | CSAGSRGITDTQYF | TGCAGTGCAGGGTCTCGCGGGATCACAGATACGCAGTATTTT
TRBJ2-7 | . | TRBV7-2 | few | CASSPGPGRYEQYF | TGTGCCAGCAGCCCGGGACCAGGACGCTACGAGCAGTACTTC
TRBJ2-3 | TRBD2 | TRBV6-5 | few | CASSYGRASDTDTQYF | TGTGCCAGCAGTTACGGGAGGGCGTCTGACACAGATACGCAGTATTTT
TRBJ1-1 | . | TRBV12-3/TRBV12-4 | few | CASSIQGQNTEAFF | TGTGCCAGCAGCATTCAGGGCCAGAACACTGAAGCTTTCTTT
TRBJ2-7 | TRBD2 | TRBV7-8 | few | CASRDDGRSSYEQYF | TGTGCCAGCAGGGATGACGGGAGGAGCTCCTACGAGCAGTACTTC
TRBJ2-1 | TRBD2 | TRBV9 | . | CASSAQTSGSAEQFF | TGTGCCAGCAGCGCCCAGACTAGCGGGTCCGCTGAGCAGTTCTTC
TRBJ1-3 | . | TRBV7-9 | few | CASSLVSSQSGNTIYF | TGTGCCAGCAGCTTAGTGTCCAGCCAGTCTGGAAACACCATATATTTT
TRBJ1-1 | . | TRBV4-2 | many | CASRYSVAGWSTEAFF | TGTGCCAGCAGATATTCGGTAGCAGGGTGGTCCACTGAAGCTTTCTTT
TRBJ2-7 | TRBD1 | TRBV30 | few | CAWSVGTGIPYEQYF | TGTGCCTGGAGTGTAGGGACAGGCATCCCCTACGAGCAGTACTTC
TRBJ2-2 | . | TRBV9 | . | CASSLERLNTGELFF | TGTGCCAGCAGTTTGGAGCGGCTGAACACCGGGGAGCTGTTTTTT
TRBJ2-5 | TRBD1 | TRBV23-1 | . | CASSPPTGEETQYF | TGCGCCAGCAGTCCGCCCACAGGGGAGGAGACCCAGTACTTC
TRBJ2-3 | . | TRBV18 | . | CASSPIAPTADTQYF | TGTGCCAGCTCACCTATAGCGCCGACCGCAGATACGCAGTATTTT
TRBJ2-1 | . | TRBV15 | few | CATSRGPRGSGSYNEQFF | TGTGCCACCAGCAGAGGACCGCGGGGTTCGGGGTCCTACAATGAGCAGTTCTTC
TRBJ2-5 | . | TRBV19 | few | CASSQRPGPPQETQYF | TGTGCCAGTAGTCAGAGACCGGGGCCCCCGCAAGAGACCCAGTACTTC
TRBJ2-2 | . | TRBV6-2/TRBV6-3 | . | CASTPRPYTGELFF | TGTGCCAGCACCCCCCGACCGTACACCGGGGAGCTGTTTTTT
TRBJ2-2 | . | TRBV24-1 | few | CATSDLVNTGELFF | TGTGCCACCAGTGATTTGGTGAACACCGGGGAGCTGTTTTTT
TRBJ2-7 | TRBD2 | TRBV28 | . | CASSSPSGTTREQYF | TGTGCCAGCAGTTCTCCCTCCGGGACTACAAGGGAGCAGTACTTC
TRBJ2-6 | TRBD1 | TRBV4-3 | . | CASSQKGTGGLTGANVLTF | TGCGCCAGCAGCCAGAAGGGGACAGGGGGCCTTACTGGGGCCAACGTCCTGACTTTC
TRBJ1-1 | . | TRBV7-9 | many | CASSLRPPGTEAFF | TGTGCCAGCAGCTTACGTCCCCCAGGGACTGAAGCTTTCTTT
TRBJ2-5 | . | TRBV7-8 | few | CASSLAEIAAETQYF | TGTGCCAGCAGCTTAGCGGAGATAGCGGCGGAGACCCAGTACTTC
TRBJ2-3 | . | TRBV3-1 | . | CASSARYSAPSTDTQYF | TGTGCCAGCAGCGCTCGCTACAGCGCCCCTAGCACAGATACGCAGTATTTT
TRBJ2-3 | . | TRBV28 | . | CASNEGTDTQYF | TGTGCCAGCAATGAAGGCACAGATACGCAGTATTTT
TRBJ1-2 | . | TRBV7-9 | . | CASRGGNLGYTF | TGTGCCAGCCGGGGGGGAAACCTGGGCTACACCTTC
TRBJ2-7 | . | TRBV5-1 | few | CASSLDYSLVGSDYEQYF | TGCGCCAGCAGCTTGGATTACTCCCTCGTGGGCTCAGACTACGAGCAGTACTTC
TRBJ1-1 | TRBD1 | TRBV6-1 | few | CASSVRDRGEAFF | TGTGCCAGCAGTGTCCGGGACAGAGGTGAAGCTTTCTTT
TRBJ2-5 | . | TRBV6-5 | . | CASITAGEMAETQYF | TGTGCCAGCATTACCGCCGGGGAGATGGCAGAGACCCAGTACTTC
TRBJ1-6 | . | TRBV20-1 | . | CSIMGTNNSPLHF | TGCAGTATAATGGGGACAAATAATTCACCCCTCCACTTT
TRBJ2-2 | TRBD2 | TRBV5-8 | few | CASSLAPGTRDTGELFF | TGTGCCAGCAGCTTGGCACCGGGGACTAGAGACACCGGGGAGCTGTTTTTT
TRBJ2-1 | TRBD2 | TRBV7-6 | few | CASSQGLAGIGGEQFF | TGTGCCAGCAGCCAGGGACTAGCGGGAATCGGCGGGGAGCAGTTCTTC
TRBJ2-5 | TRBD2 | TRBV29-1 | few | CSAQLAAETQYF | TGCAGCGCACAACTAGCGGCAGAGACCCAGTACTTC
TRBJ2-1 | . | TRBV20-1 | . | CSARRSGVSYNEQFF | TGCAGTGCTAGGAGGTCGGGGGTCTCCTACAATGAGCAGTTCTTC
TRBJ2-6 | TRBD1 | TRBV5-4 | . | CASSSRQGSPGANVLTF | TGTGCCAGCAGCTCCCGACAGGGATCGCCTGGGGCCAACGTCCTGACCTTC
TRBJ2-4 | TRBD2 | TRBV7-2 | few | CASSSSGRAESIQYF | TGTGCCAGCAGCTCTAGCGGGAGGGCCGAGAGCATTCAGTACTTC
TRBJ2-7 | . | TRBV5-1 | few | CASSFPASSEQYF | TGCGCCAGCAGCTTCCCGGCTAGCTCCGAGCAGTACTTC
TRBJ2-2 | . | TRBV6-2/TRBV6-3 | few | CASSYRRMPGELFF | TGTGCCAGCAGTTACCGTAGAATGCCCGGGGAGCTGTTTTTT